The subject of this entry is one TCR beta chain. Its antigen remains unknown. These data are taken from a study of cytomegalovirus exposure and HLA in healthy donors. Study background: An earlier analysis found 120 million or so unique TCR beta sequences from 150 million to 200 million T cells. Unique TCRs numbering roughly 85 million, obtained from HLA-typed donors, made up an early data release.

V lost 6 bases and J 3 bases, leaving 12 bases between the germline ends. CDR3 length: 13 amino acids. From germline, CDR1 is MNHNS and CDR2 SASEGT. PCR involved 60 Vbeta and 13 Jbeta primers. Clones were read by immunoSEQ multiplex PCR, and TCRdb kept only the in-frame ones, dropping some. The sample contains about 140,000 clones, roughly 80% of which appear only once. Notes on the study in general: Fewer N-insertions (relative to the roughly 730-donor mean) were reportedly seen in an Asian-associated ancestry cluster in a later analysis. Across donors, sequencing depth was assumed by presence/absence analyses to be roughly uniform.

The TCR sequence derives from a female donor in good health and CMV-seronegative. Sequencing used PBMCs. The V and J genes are TRBV6-1 and TRBJ2-7; tentatively, D is TRBD2 (5 bases). CDR3 sequence (DNA): TGTGCCAGCAGGGCGGGCCAGCACTACGAGCAGTACTTC. Translation gives CASRAGQHYEQYF.